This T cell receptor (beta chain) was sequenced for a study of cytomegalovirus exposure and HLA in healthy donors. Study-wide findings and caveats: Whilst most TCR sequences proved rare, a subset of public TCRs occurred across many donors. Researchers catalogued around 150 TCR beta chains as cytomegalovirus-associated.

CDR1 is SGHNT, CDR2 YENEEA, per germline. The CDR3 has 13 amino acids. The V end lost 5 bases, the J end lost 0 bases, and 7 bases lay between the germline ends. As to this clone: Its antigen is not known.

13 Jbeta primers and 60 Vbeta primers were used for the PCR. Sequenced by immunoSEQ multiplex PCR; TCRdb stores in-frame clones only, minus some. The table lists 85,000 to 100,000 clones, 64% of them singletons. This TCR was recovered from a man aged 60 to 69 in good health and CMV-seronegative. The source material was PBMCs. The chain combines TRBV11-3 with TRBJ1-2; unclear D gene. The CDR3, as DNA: TGTGCCAGCAGCCGGGAACCTAACTATGGCTACACCTTC. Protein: CASSREPNYGYTF.